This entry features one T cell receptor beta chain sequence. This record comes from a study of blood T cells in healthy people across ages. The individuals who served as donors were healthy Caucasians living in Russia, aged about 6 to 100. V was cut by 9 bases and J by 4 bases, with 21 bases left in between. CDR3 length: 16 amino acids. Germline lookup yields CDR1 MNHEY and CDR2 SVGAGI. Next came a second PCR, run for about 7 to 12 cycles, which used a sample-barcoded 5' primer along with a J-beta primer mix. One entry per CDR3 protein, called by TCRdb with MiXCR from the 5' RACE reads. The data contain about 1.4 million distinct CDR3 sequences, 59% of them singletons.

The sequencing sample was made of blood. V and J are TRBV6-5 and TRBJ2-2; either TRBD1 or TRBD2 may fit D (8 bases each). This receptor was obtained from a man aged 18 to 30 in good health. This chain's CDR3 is CASLQGGLDFTGELFF. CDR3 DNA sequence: TGTGCCAGTTTACAGGGGGGACTAGATTTCACCGGGGAGCTGTTTTTT.